This record covers a single T cell receptor (beta chain). The antigen remains undetermined. Sequenced material consisted of expressed TCRB transcripts (all of the isolated RNA was reverse transcribed). Data came from immunoSEQ multiplex PCR; TCRdb stores just in-frame clones and leaves some out. The profile shows some 290,000 clones, around an eighth of them singletons. The length of the CDR3 is 16 residues. The data are from a study of beta chain features in type 1 diabetes. The study, taken as a whole, reports: Type 1 diabetes patients had TCRB CDR3s that were shorter (moderately but significantly so) in all four CD4+ subsets.

Sequencing input: naive CD4+ T cells from blood. The sequence derives from a man aged 25 to 40 with type 1 diabetes. The rearrangement uses TRBV21-1 and TRBJ1-2; TRBD1, the table's D call, lacks a check against the DNA. TRBV21-1 has pseudogene status. CDR3 in DNA: TGTGCCAGCAGGCCCAAGATCCAGGGCATGGACTATGGCTACACCTTC. Its translation: CASRPKIQGMDYGYTF.